The entry below gives a single TCR beta chain sequence along with its context. These data originate in a study of blood T cell repertoires in COVID-19. In the study overall: The United States, Italy and Spain provided the acute and convalescent COVID-19 samples.

Assay: immunoSEQ multiplex PCR; the TCRdb copy retains only in-frame clones and omits some. The sample contains tens of thousands of clones, around 81% of which appear only once. This CDR3 spans 14 amino acids. Germline V gene sequence: CDR1 SNHLY, CDR2 FYNNEI. Trimming shortened V by 3 bases and J by 2 bases, and 11 bases separated the two germline ends. Source material: peripheral blood. This chain links TRBV2 with TRBJ2-7; the D gene is possibly TRBD1 (5 bases). This TCR was recovered from a man older than 75 with COVID-19, enrolled during active disease. The CDR3 is CASSDSPGPYEQYF. The CDR3 bases are TGTGCCAGCAGTGATTCGCCAGGGCCCTACGAGCAGTACTTC.